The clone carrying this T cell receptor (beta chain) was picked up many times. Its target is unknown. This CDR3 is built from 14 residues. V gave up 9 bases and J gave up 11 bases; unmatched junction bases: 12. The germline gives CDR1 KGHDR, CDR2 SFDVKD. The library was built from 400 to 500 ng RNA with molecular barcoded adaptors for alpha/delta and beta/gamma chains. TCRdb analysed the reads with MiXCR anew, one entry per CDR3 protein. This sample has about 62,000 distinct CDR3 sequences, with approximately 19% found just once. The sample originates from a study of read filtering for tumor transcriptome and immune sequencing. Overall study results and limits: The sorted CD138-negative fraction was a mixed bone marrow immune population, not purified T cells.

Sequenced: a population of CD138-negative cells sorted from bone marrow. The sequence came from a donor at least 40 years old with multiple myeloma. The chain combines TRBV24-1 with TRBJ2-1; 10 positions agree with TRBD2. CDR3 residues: CATSGASGGPKQFF. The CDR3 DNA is TGTGCCACCTCAGGGGCTAGCGGGGGCCCTAAGCAGTTCTTC.